This record looks at one T cell receptor (beta chain) sequence and its context. Per the germline V gene, CDR1 is SGHKS and CDR2 is YYEKEE (reference sequence). Trimming cost V 0 bases and J 3 bases, with 5 bases left between them. The CDR3 extends over 13 amino acids. The sample originates from a study of shared clonotypes between healthy human individuals. Generated by immunoSEQ multiplex PCR, the TCRdb table keeps only in-frame clones and is missing some. This sample has about 2 million clones, with about 94% found just once. CD45RO negativity and positive selection for CCR7 defined naive CD8 cells, a population that excluded terminally differentiated effector memory CD45RA+ cells.

The V gene is TRBV5-5, the J gene TRBJ2-3; D is unresolved. The source is a man aged 18 to 35 in good health. Sequencing used naive CD8+ T cells sorted from blood. CDR3 in amino acids: CASSLVGTDTQYF. In DNA form, the CDR3 reads TGTGCCAGCAGCTTGGTTGGGACAGATACGCAGTATTTT.